What follows are 27 T cell receptor beta chains derived from one specimen sequenced in a study of cytomegalovirus exposure and HLA in healthy donors. Researchers ran the PCR with 60 Vbeta and 13 Jbeta primers. Profiling relied on immunoSEQ multiplex PCR, and the TCRdb table lists in-frame clones only, not all of them. There are 160,000 or so clones in the sample; roughly 85% occur only once, and 2.1% lies in the top ten. Material: PBMCs. The receptors derive from a man aged 40-50 years in good health and CMV-seronegative.

The rearrangement joins TRBV28 to TRBJ2-5; 13 bases align to TRBD2. With V trimmed by 10 bases and J by 3 bases, 23 bases remained unmatched. The CDR3 runs to 20 residues. Looked up from germline, CDR1 is MDHEN and CDR2 is SYDVKM. The CDR3 DNA sequence: TGTGCCAACCAGCGGGTATCTCGACTAGCCGGACTAGCGGGGGAAGAGACCCAGTACTTC. It translates to CANQRVSRLAGLAGEETQYF.

Written as DNA, the CDR3 is TGTGCCAGCAGGGCGGGAGCTGGCGAGCAGTACTTC. Its translation is CASRAGAGEQYF. The chain has TRBV2 and TRBJ2-7; 7 bases are a match to TRBD2. J lost 6 bases, V lost 6 bases, and 5 bases had no gene match. Germline loops: CDR1 SNHLY, CDR2 FYNNEI. The CDR3 is made up of 12 amino acids.

The rearrangement uses TRBV19 and TRBJ2-5; TRBD1 aligns across 8 bases. Germline V gives CDR1 LNHDA, CDR2 SQIVND (reference sequence). This CDR3 has 15 residues. Trimming cost V 4 bases and J 1 base; bases outside gene matches: 5. This CDR3 reads CASSTGQGSQETQYF. The CDR3 bases are TGTGCCAGTAGTACCGGACAGGGAAGCCAAGAGACCCAGTACTTC.

CDR3 DNA sequence: TGTGCCAGCAGTGGGGGACGGGGGTTAGCGGAATTCTACGAGCAGTACTTC. It specifies CASSGGRGLAEFYEQYF. V and J are TRBV28 and TRBJ2-7; D is perhaps TRBD2 (6 bases). Trimming removed 5 bases from V and 3 bases from J, with 23 bases in between. Per the germline V gene, CDR1 is MDHEN and CDR2 is SYDVKM. This CDR3 spans 17 amino acids. The full variable domain, rest sourced from reference TRBV28 and TRBJ2-7, is DVKVTQSSRYLVKRTGEKVFLECVQDMDHENMFWYRQDPGLGLRLIYFSYDVKMKEKGDIPEGYSVSREKKERFSLILESASTNQTSMYLCASSGGRGLAEFYEQYFGPGTRLTVT.

V gene TRBV27 combines with J gene TRBJ2-3, with D unclear. The CDR3 contains 14 residues. Trimming shortened V by 6 bases and J by 2 bases, and 12 bases separated the two germline ends. From germline, CDR1 is MNHEY and CDR2 SMNVEV (reference sequence). The CDR3 DNA sequence: TGTGCCAGCAGGGAGAGGCCATCCACAGATACGCAGTATTTT. Amino acids: CASRERPSTDTQYF.

The V and J genes are TRBV19 and TRBJ2-2, with D maybe TRBD2 (5 bases). In germline, CDR1 is LNHDA, CDR2 SQIVND (reference sequence). V was shortened by 10 bases and J by 1 base, with 16 bases between the two germline ends. This CDR3 is built from 15 residues. CDR3 in amino acids: CATASESGNTGELFF. The CDR3, as DNA: TGTGCCACCGCTTCGGAAAGCGGGAACACCGGGGAGCTGTTTTTT.

This clone was observed a handful of times. The DNA of the CDR3 is TGTGCCAGCAGCTACCGGGACAGGGGGCAAACTGAAGCTTTCTTT. Its translation: CASSYRDRGQTEAFF. This chain joins TRBV5-6 and TRBJ1-1; 12 nucleotides line up with TRBD1. The V gene's germline CDR1 is SGHDT and CDR2 YYEEEE. V shed 3 bases and J 5 bases; nucleotides not matched to a gene: 5. CDR3 length: 15 amino acids. Based on the CDR3 plus reference TRBV5-6 and TRBJ1-1, the full variable domain is DAGVTQSPTHLIKTRGQQVTLRCSPKSGHDTVSWYQQALGQGPQFIFQYYEEEERQRGNFPDRFSGHQFPNYSSELNVNALLLGDSALYLCASSYRDRGQTEAFFGQGTRLTVV.

This sequence joins TRBV11-1 and TRBJ2-2; the D is unclear. The V gene lost 5 bases and the J gene lost 4 bases, with 8 bases spanning the gap. CDR3 length: 13 residues. Per germline, CDR1 SGHAT and CDR2 FQDESV (reference sequence). The CDR3 reads CASSPRSTGELFF. Written as DNA, the CDR3 is TGTGCCAGCAGCCCGAGGAGCACCGGGGAGCTGTTTTTT.

The CDR3 region has the DNA TGCACCAGCAGCGGGTACCGGGAGCTCCCAGATACGCAGTATTTT. The encoded protein is CTSSGYRELPDTQYF. V usage is TRBV1 and J usage is TRBJ2-3; TRBD2, the table's D call, lacks a check against the DNA. TRBV1 is a recognized pseudogene. This CDR3 spans 15 amino acids.

The J gene is TRBJ2-6, the V gene TRBV4-3; 9 bases are shared with TRBD1. The V gene end was trimmed by 1 base and the J gene end by 4 bases; junction bases not matched to a gene: 11. The CDR3 consists of 19 residues. In germline, CDR1 is LGHNA, CDR2 YSLEER. The CDR3 is CASSQVGQGRLAGANVLTF. DNA of the CDR3: TGCGCCAGCAGCCAAGTTGGACAGGGGCGCTTAGCCGGGGCCAACGTCCTGACTTTC.

This clone was picked up a small number of times. The rearrangement links TRBV29-1 to TRBJ2-3; 13 positions agree with TRBD2. Germline assignment: CDR1 SQVTM and CDR2 ANQGSEA. This CDR3 is 16 amino acids long. The V gene end was trimmed by 3 bases and the J gene end by 2 bases; junction bases not matched to a gene: 5. The CDR3 DNA reads as TGCAGCGTTGAGGGACTAGCGGGAAGTCCCACAGATACGCAGTATTTT. It codes for CSVEGLAGSPTDTQYF.

The chain employs TRBV7-9 and TRBJ2-7; 8 bases are a match to TRBD1. V dropped 4 bases and J dropped 2; count of bases not matched to a gene: 4. Germline V gives CDR1 SEHNR, CDR2 FQNEAQ (reference sequence). CDR3 length: 14 residues. The CDR3 here is CASSSDRGTYEQYF. In DNA form, the CDR3 reads TGTGCCAGCAGCTCCGACAGGGGCACCTACGAGCAGTACTTC.

V gene TRBV7-9 combines with J gene TRBJ2-1; D is possibly TRBD2 (6 bases). CDR1 is SEHNR and CDR2 is FQNEAQ in the germline V gene (reference sequence). The CDR3 runs to 15 residues. The V and J ends lost 1 base and 10 bases respectively, with 17 bases between them. CDR3 nucleotide sequence: TGTGCCAGCAGCTTAGGCGCAGACTCTCGGGGGGAGCAGTTCTTC. Protein: CASSLGADSRGEQFF.

The chain combines TRBV28 with TRBJ1-1; TRBD1 matches at 7 bases. This CDR3 is 13 amino acids long. Trimming at V came to 11 bases and at J to 3 bases, leaving 9 bases not matched to a gene. Germline assignment: CDR1 MDHEN and CDR2 SYDVKM. The CDR3 DNA sequence: TGTGCCGCCCAGGGGGGATTGGACACTGAAGCTTTCTTT. Translating it yields CAAQGGLDTEAFF.

This CDR3 is CATDRDSNQPQHF. The CDR3 nucleotides read TGTGCCACCGACAGGGATAGCAATCAGCCCCAGCATTTT. The chain uses TRBV28 and TRBJ1-5, with 7 bases that match TRBD1. V trimming: 10 bases; J trimming: 0 bases; junction bases outside the gene matches: 3. CDR1 is MDHEN and CDR2 is SYDVKM in the germline V gene. CDR3 length: 13 amino acids.

There are a few counts of this clone. The chain joins TRBV28 to TRBJ1-1; no clear D gene. CDR1 and CDR2 from the germline V gene are MDHEN and SYDVKM. CDR3 size: 13 residues. V lost 6 bases to trimming and J lost 3 bases, with 11 bases between them. DNA for the CDR3: TGTGCCAGCAGGGAGATTACCGACACTGAAGCTTTCTTT. Its translation: CASREITDTEAFF.

The chain uses TRBV6-4 and TRBJ2-1; TRBD2 agrees at 7 bases. CDR1 and CDR2 from the germline V gene are MRHNA and SNTAGT. The V and J ends lost 2 bases and 7 bases, in that order; junction bases with no gene match: 5. This CDR3 has 14 amino acids. The CDR3 DNA is TGTGCCAGCAGTGACGGACTAGTGGGGAATGAGCAGTTCTTC. Protein: CASSDGLVGNEQFF.

The gene calls are TRBV4-1 and TRBJ1-4, with D perhaps TRBD1 (5 bases). The CDR3 spans 14 residues. Germline values: CDR1 MGHRA, CDR2 YSYEKL. Trimming cost V 1 base and J 6 bases, with 9 bases left between them. CDR3 loop: CASSQALRDEKLFF. The CDR3 DNA reads as TGCGCCAGCAGCCAAGCCCTCAGGGATGAAAAACTGTTTTTT.

The chain carries TRBV6-5 and TRBJ2-5, with TRBD2 as a possible D gene (7 bases). Germline V gene lookup returns CDR1 MNHEY and CDR2 SVGAGI. The CDR3 is made up of 11 amino acids. Trimming removed 5 bases at V and 11 bases at J, with 12 bases between. The CDR3 is CASSQGGEQYF. The CDR3, as DNA: TGTGCCAGCAGTCAAGGGGGGGAGCAGTACTTC.

On this clone: This specimen includes other DNA sequences encoding the same CDR3. This chain joins TRBV27 and TRBJ2-7; D gene ambiguous. CDR3 length: 13 residues. In germline, CDR1 is MNHEY, CDR2 SMNVEV (reference sequence). Trimming left V 3 bases short and J 0 bases short, with 6 bases between. CDR3 in DNA: TGTGCCAGCAGTTTGTCAGGCTCCTACGAGCAGTACTTC. Protein sequence: CASSLSGSYEQYF.

The V and J genes are TRBV19 and TRBJ2-7, with TRBD2 as a possible D gene (6 bases). This CDR3 comprises 14 residues. V was cut by 5 bases and J by 4 bases, with 15 bases left in between. Germline V lookup: CDR1 LNHDA, CDR2 SQIVND (reference sequence). The CDR3 coding sequence is TGTGCCAGTAGTCCTTGGGACTGGAATTACGAGCAGTACTTC. This gives the protein CASSPWDWNYEQYF.

V and J are TRBV28 and TRBJ2-5, with D unclear. Trimming shortened V by 6 bases and J by 2 bases, and 13 bases separated the two germline ends. The germline gives CDR1 MDHEN, CDR2 SYDVKM. The CDR3 is 14 residues long. CDR3 sequence: CASRISQAQETQYF. In DNA, the CDR3 is TGTGCCAGCAGGATTAGTCAGGCGCAAGAGACCCAGTACTTC.

This clone was seen just once. The CDR3 loop reads CASSPRQGAVNQPQHF. The CDR3, as DNA: TGTGCCAGCAGTCCCCGACAGGGGGCCGTCAATCAGCCCCAGCATTTT. The chain recombines TRBV27 with TRBJ1-5, with 10 nucleotides matching TRBD1. Germline values: CDR1 MNHEY, CDR2 SMNVEV (reference sequence). The trim removed 5 bases at V and 3 bases at J, leaving 7 bases unmatched. This CDR3 region has 16 residues.

This chain links TRBV11-2 with TRBJ1-3; D is possibly TRBD1 (6 bases). This CDR3 is built from 17 residues. Germline-derived CDR1 and CDR2 are SGHAT and FQNNGV. V shed 2 bases and J shed 2 bases, with 16 bases lying between them. CDR3 nucleotide sequence: TGTGCCAGCAGCTTAATGCGCAGGGGAGAGGCTGGAAACACCATATATTTT. It translates to CASSLMRRGEAGNTIYF.

This sequence joins TRBV19 and TRBJ2-5; TRBD2 matches 9 bases. Germline V gives CDR1 LNHDA, CDR2 SQIVND (reference sequence). V lost 1 base, J lost 1 base, and 4 bases stayed unmatched. The CDR3 is 16 residues long. As DNA, the CDR3 is TGTGCCAGTAGTATAGGGGGTAGCGGGAGCCAAGAGACCCAGTACTTC. This translates into CASSIGGSGSQETQYF.

For this clone: The junction and the germline gene differ at one end; a read error may be behind it. The chain carries TRBV4-3 and TRBJ2-6; perhaps TRBD2 as D (7 bases). Per germline, CDR1 LGHNA and CDR2 YSLEER. The CDR3 sequence is 19 residues long. CDR3 nucleotide sequence: TGCGCCAGCAGCCAAGATCCCCCCAGGGCGGGGGCTGGGGCCAACGGCCTGACTTTC. Its protein is CASSQDPPRAGAGANGLTF.

The genes are TRBV4-3 and TRBJ2-5; a possible D gene is TRBD1 (5 bases). Trimming cost V 6 bases and J 4 bases, with 18 bases left between them. Germline values: CDR1 LGHNA, CDR2 YSLEER. The CDR3 covers 15 residues. The CDR3 DNA sequence: TGCGCCAGCAGATCCAGGGTATTTAGCAGAGAGACCCAGTACTTC. This codes for CASRSRVFSRETQYF.